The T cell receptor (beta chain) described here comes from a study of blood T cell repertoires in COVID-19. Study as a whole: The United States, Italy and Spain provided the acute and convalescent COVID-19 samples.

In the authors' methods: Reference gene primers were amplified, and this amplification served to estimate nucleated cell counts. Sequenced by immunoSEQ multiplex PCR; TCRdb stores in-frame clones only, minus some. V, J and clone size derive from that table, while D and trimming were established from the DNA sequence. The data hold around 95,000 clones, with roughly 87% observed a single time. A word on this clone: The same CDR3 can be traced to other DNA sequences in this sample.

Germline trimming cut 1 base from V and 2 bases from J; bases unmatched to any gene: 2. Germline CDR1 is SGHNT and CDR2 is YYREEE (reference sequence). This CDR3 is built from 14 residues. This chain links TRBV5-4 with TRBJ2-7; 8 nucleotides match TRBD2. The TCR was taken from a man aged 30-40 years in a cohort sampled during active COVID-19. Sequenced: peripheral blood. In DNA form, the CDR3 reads TGTGCCAGCAGCTTGCGGGGGGGCACCTACGAGCAGTACTTC. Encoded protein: CASSLRGGTYEQYF.